The 6 T cell receptor beta chains listed next were all sequenced from one sample in a study of shared clonotypes between healthy human individuals. Data came from immunoSEQ multiplex PCR; TCRdb stores just in-frame clones and leaves some out. The repertoire holds 2 million to 2.5 million clones, with under 97% as singletons. Sequenced sample: naive CD4+ T cells sorted from blood. The subset was: CD45RA+ positively selected. All receptors come from a man younger than 35 in good health.

The chain is built from TRBV11-2 and TRBJ1-2; D unresolved. The CDR3 consists of 14 residues. Germline CDR1 SGHAT, CDR2 FQNNGV. V lost 1 base to trimming and J lost 4 bases, with 10 bases between them. CDR3 bases: TGTGCCAGCAGCTTAGGACGGACCACCTATGGCTACACCTTC. Translation: CASSLGRTTYGYTF.

The CDR3 DNA follows: TGTGCCAGCAGCCCCCTTCGGGGGGAAGCCAAAAACATTCAGTACTTC. Its translation: CASSPLRGEAKNIQYF. This chain links TRBV11-2 with TRBJ2-4; 7 nucleotides agree with TRBD2. Germline CDR1 SGHAT, CDR2 FQNNGV. With V trimmed by 5 bases and J by 0 bases, 7 bases remained unmatched. The CDR3 has 16 amino acids.

The chain joins TRBV7-2 to TRBJ2-4, with 7 bases fitting TRBD2. The germline CDR1 and CDR2 sequences are SGHTA and FQGNSA. The junction had 5 bases not matched to a gene; V was cut back by 6 bases and J by 3 bases. This CDR3 is 14 amino acids long. CDR3 protein: CASRFGGDKNIQYF. CDR3 DNA sequence: TGTGCCAGCAGATTTGGGGGGGACAAAAACATTCAGTACTTC.

As for this clone: The identical CDR3 is also encoded by other nucleotide sequences in the sample. The chain uses TRBV6-5 and TRBJ2-3, with D possibly being TRBD2 (5 bases). V was pared by 5 bases and J by 1 base, with 10 bases between. The germline V gene encodes CDR1 MNHEY and CDR2 SVGAGI. There are 14 residues in the CDR3. CDR3 protein: CASSRAGGTDTQYF. The CDR3 nucleotides are TGTGCCAGCAGTAGGGCCGGGGGCACAGATACGCAGTATTTT.

V gene TRBV4-1 combines with J gene TRBJ1-4, with D maybe TRBD1 (5 bases). Germline V gene sequence: CDR1 MGHRA, CDR2 YSYEKL. This CDR3 region has 15 residues. The ends were cut back, 1 base at V and 8 bases at J, with 14 bases in the middle. This CDR3 reads CASSQVLWGGEKLFF. CDR3 DNA sequence: TGCGCCAGCAGCCAAGTTCTCTGGGGGGGAGAAAAACTGTTTTTT.

This chain links TRBV5-6 with TRBJ2-1, with D possibly matching TRBD2 (6 bases). CDR3 size: 15 residues. Germline assignment: CDR1 SGHDT and CDR2 YYEEEE. V lost 4 bases, J lost 0 bases, and 11 bases lay in between. DNA of the CDR3: TGTGCCAGCAGCCTACGGGGGAGCTCCTACAATGAGCAGTTCTTC. Protein product: CASSLRGSSYNEQFF.